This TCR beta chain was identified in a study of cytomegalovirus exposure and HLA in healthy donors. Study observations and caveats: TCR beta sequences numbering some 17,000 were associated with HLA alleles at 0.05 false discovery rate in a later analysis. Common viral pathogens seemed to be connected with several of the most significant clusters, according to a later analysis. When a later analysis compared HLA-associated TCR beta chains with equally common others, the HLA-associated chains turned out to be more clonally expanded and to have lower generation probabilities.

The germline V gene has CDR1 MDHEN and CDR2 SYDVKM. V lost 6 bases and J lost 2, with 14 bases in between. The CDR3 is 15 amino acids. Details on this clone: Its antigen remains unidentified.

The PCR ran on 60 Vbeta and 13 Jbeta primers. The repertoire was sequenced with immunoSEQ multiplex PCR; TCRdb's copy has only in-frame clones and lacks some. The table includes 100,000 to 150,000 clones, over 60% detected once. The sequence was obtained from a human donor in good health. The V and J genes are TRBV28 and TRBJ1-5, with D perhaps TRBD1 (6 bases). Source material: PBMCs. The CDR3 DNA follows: TGTGCCAGCAGGAAAGGAGGACAGCGCAATCAGCCCCAGCATTTT. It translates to CASRKGGQRNQPQHF.